A selection of T cell receptor beta chains follows, all from one sample in a study of blood T cell repertoires in COVID-19. Profiled with immunoSEQ multiplex PCR; TCRdb holds only in-frame clones, not every one. The table lists roughly 200,000 clones, roughly three quarters of them singletons. The specimen was peripheral blood. These receptors all come from a woman between 35 and 50 years old with COVID-19, enrolled during active disease. Each CDR3 is given with its conserved first and last residue. A D gene is named only where the DNA matches it firmly. For some rows the clone size is stated as once, few or many, or as a class when expanded; others skip it.

cdr3_nt: TGTGCCAGCAGTGAACTTACAGGGGACACTGAAGCTTTCTTT; cdr3_aa: CASSELTGDTEAFF; v_call: TRBV6-1; j_call: TRBJ1-1; d_call: TRBD1; clone_size: NA
cdr3_nt: TGTGCCAGCAGCTTGGTGGGACAGGGGGCGATAAATGAAAAACTGTTTTTT; cdr3_aa: CASSLVGQGAINEKLFF; v_call: TRBV5-4; j_call: TRBJ1-4; d_call: TRBD1; clone_size: NA
cdr3_nt: TGCGCCAGCAGCAGCGCCGGGACAGGGAACACTGAAGCTTTCTTT; cdr3_aa: CASSSAGTGNTEAFF; v_call: TRBV5-1; j_call: TRBJ1-1; d_call: TRBD1; clone_size: NA
cdr3_nt: TGTGCCAGCATACGGGACACCAAAGAGACCCAGTACTTC; cdr3_aa: CASIRDTKETQYF; v_call: TRBV7-9; j_call: TRBJ2-5; d_call: NA; clone_size: NA
cdr3_nt: TGTGCCTGGAGTCCCGTTGAGGGCCCAAACACTGAAGCTTTCTTT; cdr3_aa: CAWSPVEGPNTEAFF; v_call: TRBV30; j_call: TRBJ1-1; d_call: NA; clone_size: NA
cdr3_nt: TGTGCCACCACGACAGGGACCAATGAGCAGTTCTTC; cdr3_aa: CATTTGTNEQFF; v_call: TRBV10-3; j_call: TRBJ2-1; d_call: TRBD1; clone_size: NA
cdr3_nt: TGTGCCAGCAGCCTGGTCAGGGGGCCTAACTCTGGAAACACCATATATTTT; cdr3_aa: CASSLVRGPNSGNTIYF; v_call: TRBV11-2; j_call: TRBJ1-3; d_call: TRBD1; clone_size: NA
cdr3_nt: TGTGCCAGCAGTGATAGAGGGGGGGCCGAGAGGACCAAAAACATTCAGTACTTC; cdr3_aa: CASSDRGGAERTKNIQYF; v_call: TRBV2; j_call: TRBJ2-4; d_call: NA; clone_size: few
cdr3_nt: TGTGCCAGCAGCTTAACCCCCGGGACAGGGGGCGCGGGTGGCTACACCTTC; cdr3_aa: CASSLTPGTGGAGGYTF; v_call: TRBV7-2; j_call: TRBJ1-2; d_call: TRBD1; clone_size: NA
cdr3_nt: TGTGCCAGCAGCGTAGGGACTGCCTACGAGCAGTACTTC; cdr3_aa: CASSVGTAYEQYF; v_call: TRBV9; j_call: TRBJ2-7; d_call: NA; clone_size: NA
cdr3_nt: TGCGCCAGCAGCCAAGGCGGGAGAGAGACCCAGTACTTC; cdr3_aa: CASSQGGRETQYF; v_call: TRBV4-1; j_call: TRBJ2-5; d_call: TRBD2; clone_size: NA
cdr3_nt: TGTGCCAGCAGTTCAGGGTTGGAAGGATCACCCCTCCACTTT; cdr3_aa: CASSSGLEGSPLHF; v_call: TRBV6-4; j_call: TRBJ1-6; d_call: NA; clone_size: once
cdr3_nt: TGTGCCACCAGCCACCCAGGGGAGGGGGAGACCCAGTACTTC; cdr3_aa: CATSHPGEGETQYF; v_call: TRBV24-1; j_call: TRBJ2-5; d_call: NA; clone_size: once
cdr3_nt: TGTGCCAGCAGTTCCGGGACTCTCTACGAGCAGTACTTC; cdr3_aa: CASSSGTLYEQYF; v_call: TRBV3-1/TRBV3-2; j_call: TRBJ2-7; d_call: NA; clone_size: few
cdr3_nt: TGCGCCAGCAGCCAGGGGCTGGGGCGGGGATTAAACTCACCCCTCCACTTT; cdr3_aa: CASSQGLGRGLNSPLHF; v_call: TRBV4-1; j_call: TRBJ1-6; d_call: NA; clone_size: NA
cdr3_nt: TGTGCCAGCAGCCCCCAACGGCGGGAGACCCAGTACTTC; cdr3_aa: CASSPQRRETQYF; v_call: TRBV5-6; j_call: TRBJ2-5; d_call: NA; clone_size: NA
cdr3_nt: TGTGCCAGCAGCCAAGAACGGCGGGAGCATCAGTTCTTC; cdr3_aa: CASSQERREHQFF; v_call: TRBV14; j_call: TRBJ2-1; d_call: TRBD2; clone_size: NA
cdr3_nt: TGTGCCAGCAGCTTGCAGACAGGGGGCAAGGATACGCAGTATTTT; cdr3_aa: CASSLQTGGKDTQYF; v_call: TRBV7-6; j_call: TRBJ2-3; d_call: TRBD1; clone_size: NA
cdr3_nt: TGCGCCAGCAGCTTGGCGTTAGCGGGGTTATACACCGGGGAGCTGTTTTTT; cdr3_aa: CASSLALAGLYTGELFF; v_call: TRBV5-1; j_call: TRBJ2-2; d_call: TRBD2; clone_size: NA
cdr3_nt: TGTGCCAGCAGTGTGACAGGCCCCAATTCACCCCTCCACTTT; cdr3_aa: CASSVTGPNSPLHF; v_call: TRBV25-1; j_call: TRBJ1-6; d_call: NA; clone_size: NA
cdr3_nt: TGTGCCAGCAGCAAAGCGAGGGGGACAGGGGAACAAGAGACCCAGTACTTC; cdr3_aa: CASSKARGTGEQETQYF; v_call: TRBV21-1; j_call: TRBJ2-5; d_call: NA; clone_size: NA
cdr3_nt: TGTGCCAGTAGTATAGCGGGACAGGCACCGACACAGAATCAGCCCCAGCATTTT; cdr3_aa: CASSIAGQAPTQNQPQHF; v_call: TRBV19; j_call: TRBJ1-5; d_call: TRBD1; clone_size: few
cdr3_nt: TGTGCCAGCAGCCTCAGAACCGGGGGATCCGAAAAACTGTTTTTT; cdr3_aa: CASSLRTGGSEKLFF; v_call: TRBV9; j_call: TRBJ1-4; d_call: NA; clone_size: NA
cdr3_nt: TGCGCCAGCGGGCAGGAGGCCACAGATACGCAGTATTTT; cdr3_aa: CASGQEATDTQYF; v_call: TRBV5-1; j_call: TRBJ2-3; d_call: NA; clone_size: NA
cdr3_nt: TGTGCCGCAAGCAGGCTGGGCGAGCAGTACTTC; cdr3_aa: CAASRLGEQYF; v_call: TRBV6-5; j_call: TRBJ2-7; d_call: NA; clone_size: NA
cdr3_nt: TGTGCCAGCTCACCCCTGGCGGGGCGGTACTACAATGAGCAGTTCTTC; cdr3_aa: CASSPLAGRYYNEQFF; v_call: TRBV18; j_call: TRBJ2-1; d_call: NA; clone_size: NA
cdr3_nt: TGCGCCAGCGGACACGAGGGGGGGATTGAAGCTTTCTTT; cdr3_aa: CASGHEGGIEAFF; v_call: TRBV5-1; j_call: TRBJ1-1; d_call: NA; clone_size: NA
cdr3_nt: TGCGCCAGCAGCCAAGATCCAGGGGCGCAGGGGGCGTATGGCTACACCTTC; cdr3_aa: CASSQDPGAQGAYGYTF; v_call: TRBV4-1; j_call: TRBJ1-2; d_call: TRBD1; clone_size: NA
cdr3_nt: TGTGCCAGCACCACAGGGGTCACTGAAGCTTTCTTT; cdr3_aa: CASTTGVTEAFF; v_call: TRBV12-3/TRBV12-4; j_call: TRBJ1-1; d_call: TRBD1; clone_size: NA
cdr3_nt: TGCAGCGTTGGGACTAGCGGGGGGGCTGGGGAGACCCAGTACTTC; cdr3_aa: CSVGTSGGAGETQYF; v_call: TRBV29-1; j_call: TRBJ2-5; d_call: TRBD2; clone_size: once
cdr3_nt: TGTGCCAGCAGTGAATTAAGCGGGAGGTTCACAGATACGCAGTATTTT; cdr3_aa: CASSELSGRFTDTQYF; v_call: TRBV25-1; j_call: TRBJ2-3; d_call: TRBD2; clone_size: NA
cdr3_nt: TGTGCCAGCAGTCCAGGGGGCTTGAGGCAGCCCCAGCATTTT; cdr3_aa: CASSPGGLRQPQHF; v_call: TRBV6-2/TRBV6-3; j_call: TRBJ1-5; d_call: TRBD1; clone_size: few
cdr3_nt: TGTGCCAGTAGCTCACAGGGCCCTAGGGAGCAGTTCTTC; cdr3_aa: CASSSQGPREQFF; v_call: TRBV19; j_call: TRBJ2-1; d_call: NA; clone_size: NA
cdr3_nt: TGTGCCAGCAGTGAATTCGTAGGAGACAGGAGTGAAAAACTGTTTTTT; cdr3_aa: CASSEFVGDRSEKLFF; v_call: TRBV6-1; j_call: TRBJ1-4; d_call: NA; clone_size: NA
cdr3_nt: TGTGCCAGCAGCTTGGGGGGCCGATCTAGCACCATATATTTT; cdr3_aa: CASSLGGRSSTIYF; v_call: TRBV5-4; j_call: TRBJ1-3; d_call: NA; clone_size: few
cdr3_nt: TGTGCCTGGAGTGTGGAGGGCAACGGTGAAGCTTTCTTT; cdr3_aa: CAWSVEGNGEAFF; v_call: TRBV30; j_call: TRBJ1-1; d_call: NA; clone_size: NA
cdr3_nt: TGTGCCAGCAGCCCGTCAACGACAGCTAACTATGGCTACACCTTC; cdr3_aa: CASSPSTTANYGYTF; v_call: TRBV5-5; j_call: TRBJ1-2; d_call: NA; clone_size: once
cdr3_nt: TGCGCCAGCAGCCTGGAGTTCCTAGCGGATGAGCAGTACTTC; cdr3_aa: CASSLEFLADEQYF; v_call: TRBV4-1; j_call: TRBJ2-7; d_call: TRBD2; clone_size: NA